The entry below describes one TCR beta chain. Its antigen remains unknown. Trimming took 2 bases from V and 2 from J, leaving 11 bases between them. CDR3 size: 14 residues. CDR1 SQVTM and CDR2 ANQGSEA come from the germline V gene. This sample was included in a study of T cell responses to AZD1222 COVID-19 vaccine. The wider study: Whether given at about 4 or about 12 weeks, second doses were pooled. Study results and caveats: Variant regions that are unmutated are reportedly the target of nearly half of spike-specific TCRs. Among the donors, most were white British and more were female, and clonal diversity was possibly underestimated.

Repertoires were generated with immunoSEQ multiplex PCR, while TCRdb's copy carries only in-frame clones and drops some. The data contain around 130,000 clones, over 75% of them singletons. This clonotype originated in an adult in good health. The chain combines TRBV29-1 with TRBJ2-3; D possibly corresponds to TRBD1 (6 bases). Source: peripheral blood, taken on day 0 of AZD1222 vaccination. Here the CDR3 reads CSVERGLNTDTQYF. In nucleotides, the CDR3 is TGCAGCGTTGAAAGGGGGTTAAACACAGATACGCAGTATTTT.